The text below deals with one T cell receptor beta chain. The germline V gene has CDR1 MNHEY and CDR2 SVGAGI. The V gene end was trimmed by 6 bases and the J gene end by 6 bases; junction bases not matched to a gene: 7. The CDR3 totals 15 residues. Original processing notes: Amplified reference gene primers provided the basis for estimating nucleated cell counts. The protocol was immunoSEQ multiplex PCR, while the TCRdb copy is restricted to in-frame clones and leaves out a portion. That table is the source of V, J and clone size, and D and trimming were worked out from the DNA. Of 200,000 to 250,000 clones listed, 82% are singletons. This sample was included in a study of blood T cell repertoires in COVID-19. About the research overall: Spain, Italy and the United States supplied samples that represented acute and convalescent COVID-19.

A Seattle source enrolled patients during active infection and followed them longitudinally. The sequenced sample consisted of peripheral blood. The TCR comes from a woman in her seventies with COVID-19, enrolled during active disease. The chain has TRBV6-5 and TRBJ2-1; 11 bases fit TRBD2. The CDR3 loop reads CASSLLAGVPNEQFF. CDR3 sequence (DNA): TGTGCCAGCAGCCTACTAGCGGGAGTTCCCAATGAGCAGTTCTTC.